The entry below gives a single T cell receptor (beta chain) sequence along with its context. The data were obtained in a study of control samples from healthy donors and cancer patients. Measured with immunoSEQ multiplex PCR; TCRdb has only the in-frame clones, and not every one. The sample holds tens of thousands of clones, approximately 89% seen once. Trimming stripped 5 bases from V and 4 bases from J, with 15 bases between. This CDR3 is built from 15 residues. Germline V gives CDR1 SNHLY, CDR2 FYNNEI. V and J are TRBV2 and TRBJ1-5, with a possible D match to TRBD1 (6 bases). Sequencing was carried out using PBMCs. This clonotype originated in a middle-aged man with colorectal cancer. CDR3 in amino acids: CASSKRQEGNQPQHF. For the CDR3, the DNA is TGTGCCAGCAGTAAAAGACAGGAGGGGAATCAGCCCCAGCATTTT.